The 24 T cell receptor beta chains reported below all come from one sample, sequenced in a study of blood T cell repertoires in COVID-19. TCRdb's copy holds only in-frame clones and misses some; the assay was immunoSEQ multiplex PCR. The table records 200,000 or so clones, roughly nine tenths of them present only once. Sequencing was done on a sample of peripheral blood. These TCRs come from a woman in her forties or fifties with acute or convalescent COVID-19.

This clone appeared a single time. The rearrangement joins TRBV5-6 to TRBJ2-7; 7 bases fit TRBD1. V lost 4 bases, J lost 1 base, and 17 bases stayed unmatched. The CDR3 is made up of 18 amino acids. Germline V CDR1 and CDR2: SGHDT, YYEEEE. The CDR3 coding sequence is TGTGCCAGCAGCCCCAACATTCACCGGGGACAGAAGTCCTACGAGCAGTACTTC. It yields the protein CASSPNIHRGQKSYEQYF.

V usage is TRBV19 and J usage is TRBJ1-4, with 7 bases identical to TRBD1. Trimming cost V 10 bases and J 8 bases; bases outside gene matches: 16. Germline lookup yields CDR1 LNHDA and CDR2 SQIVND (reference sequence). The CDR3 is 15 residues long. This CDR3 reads CATSATGALYEKLFF. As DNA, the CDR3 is TGTGCCACCTCGGCAACAGGGGCGCTTTACGAAAAACTGTTTTTT.

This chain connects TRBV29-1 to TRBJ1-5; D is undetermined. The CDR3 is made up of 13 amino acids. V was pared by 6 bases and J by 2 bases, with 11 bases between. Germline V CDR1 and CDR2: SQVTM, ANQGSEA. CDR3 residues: CSVRLSGNQPQHF. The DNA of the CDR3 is TGCAGCGTGAGGTTGTCAGGCAATCAGCCCCAGCATTTT.

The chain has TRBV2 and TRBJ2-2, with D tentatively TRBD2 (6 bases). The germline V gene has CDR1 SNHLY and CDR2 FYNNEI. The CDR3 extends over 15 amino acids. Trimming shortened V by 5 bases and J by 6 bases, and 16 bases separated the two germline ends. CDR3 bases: TGTGCCAGCAGTTCGGGGGATCTGGCACCCGGGGAGCTGTTTTTT. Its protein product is CASSSGDLAPGELFF.

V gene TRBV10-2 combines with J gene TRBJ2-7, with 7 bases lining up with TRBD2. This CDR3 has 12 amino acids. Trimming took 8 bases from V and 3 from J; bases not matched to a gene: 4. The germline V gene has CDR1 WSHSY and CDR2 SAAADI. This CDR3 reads CASRDYDYEQYF. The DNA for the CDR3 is TGCGCCAGCCGGGACTACGACTACGAGCAGTACTTC.

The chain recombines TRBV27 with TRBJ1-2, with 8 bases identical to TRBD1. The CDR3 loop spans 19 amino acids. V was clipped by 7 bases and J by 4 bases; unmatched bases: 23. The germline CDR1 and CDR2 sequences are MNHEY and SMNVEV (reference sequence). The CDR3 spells CASTRGVGGRGRASYGYTF. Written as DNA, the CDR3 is TGTGCCAGCACTAGGGGGGTGGGAGGCAGGGGGCGTGCGAGCTATGGCTACACCTTC.

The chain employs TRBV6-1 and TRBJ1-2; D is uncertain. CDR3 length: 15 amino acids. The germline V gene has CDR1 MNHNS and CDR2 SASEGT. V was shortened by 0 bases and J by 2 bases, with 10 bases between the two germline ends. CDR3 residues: CASSEAYSGNYGYTF. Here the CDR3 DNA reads TGTGCCAGCAGTGAAGCGTATAGCGGGAACTATGGCTACACCTTC.

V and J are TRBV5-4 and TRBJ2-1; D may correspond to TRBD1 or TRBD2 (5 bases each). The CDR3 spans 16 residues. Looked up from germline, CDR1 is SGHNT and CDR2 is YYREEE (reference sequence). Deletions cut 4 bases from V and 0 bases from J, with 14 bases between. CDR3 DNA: TGTGCCAGCAGCATGGGGCGAACTAGCTCCTACAATGAGCAGTTCTTC. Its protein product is CASSMGRTSSYNEQFF.

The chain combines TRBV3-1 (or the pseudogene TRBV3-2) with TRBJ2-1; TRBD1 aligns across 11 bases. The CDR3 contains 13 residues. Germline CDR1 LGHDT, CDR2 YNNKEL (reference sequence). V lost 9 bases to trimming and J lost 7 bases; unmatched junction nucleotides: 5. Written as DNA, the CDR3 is TGTGCCAGTCGGGGACAGGGGGTTAATGAGCAGTTCTTC. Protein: CASRGQGVNEQFF.

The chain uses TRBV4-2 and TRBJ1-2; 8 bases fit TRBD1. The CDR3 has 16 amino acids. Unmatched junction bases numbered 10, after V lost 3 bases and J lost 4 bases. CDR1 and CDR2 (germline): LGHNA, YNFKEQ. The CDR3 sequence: CASSQFSDRGSYGYTF. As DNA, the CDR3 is TGTGCCAGCAGCCAGTTCTCCGACAGGGGTAGCTATGGCTACACCTTC.

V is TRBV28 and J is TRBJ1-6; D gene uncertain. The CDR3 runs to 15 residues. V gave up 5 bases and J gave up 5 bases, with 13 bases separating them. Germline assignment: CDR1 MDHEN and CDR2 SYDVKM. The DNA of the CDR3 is TGTGCCAGCAGTCCCCTGACACCGGATAATTCACCCCTCCACTTT. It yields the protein CASSPLTPDNSPLHF.

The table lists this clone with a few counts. The CDR3 sequence: CASSTRTSGRDNEQFF. Written as DNA, the CDR3 is TGTGCCAGCTCCACCAGAACTAGCGGGAGGGACAATGAGCAGTTCTTC. The chain couples TRBV18 to TRBJ2-1; 13 bases align to TRBD2. The CDR3 has 16 amino acids. V gave up 6 bases and J gave up 5 bases; unmatched junction bases: 7. Germline V gene data show CDR1 as KGHSH and CDR2 as LQKENI. Combining the CDR3 with reference TRBV18 and TRBJ2-1 gives the whole variable domain NAGVMQNPRHLVRRRGQEARLRCSPMKGHSHVYWYRQLPEEGLKFMVYLQKENIIDESGMPKERFSAEFPKEGPSILRIQQVVRGDSAAYFCASSTRTSGRDNEQFFGPGTRLTVL.

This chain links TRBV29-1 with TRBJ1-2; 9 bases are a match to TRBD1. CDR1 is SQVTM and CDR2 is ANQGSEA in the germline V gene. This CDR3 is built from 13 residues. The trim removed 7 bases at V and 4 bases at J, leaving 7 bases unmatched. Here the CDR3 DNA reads TGCAGCGCCCGAACAGGGGGCGGCTATGGCTACACCTTC. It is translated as CSARTGGGYGYTF.

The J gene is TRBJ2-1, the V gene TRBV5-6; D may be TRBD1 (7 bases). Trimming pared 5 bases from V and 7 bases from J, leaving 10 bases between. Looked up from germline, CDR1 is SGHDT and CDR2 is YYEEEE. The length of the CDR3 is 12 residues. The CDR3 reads CASRSGGNEQFF. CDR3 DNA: TGTGCCAGCAGATCAGGGGGGAATGAGCAGTTCTTC.

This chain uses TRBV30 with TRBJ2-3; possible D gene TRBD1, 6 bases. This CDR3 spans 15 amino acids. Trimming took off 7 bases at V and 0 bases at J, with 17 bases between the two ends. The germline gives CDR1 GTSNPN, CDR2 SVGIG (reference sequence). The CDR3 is CASSGGQKSTDTQYF. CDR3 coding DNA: TGTGCCTCCTCTGGAGGACAGAAGAGCACAGATACGCAGTATTTT.

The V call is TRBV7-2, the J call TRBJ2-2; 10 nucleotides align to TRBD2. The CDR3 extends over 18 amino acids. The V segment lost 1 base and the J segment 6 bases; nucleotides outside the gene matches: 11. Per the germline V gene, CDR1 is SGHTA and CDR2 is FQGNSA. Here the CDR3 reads CASSLEASGGITSGELFF. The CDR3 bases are TGTGCCAGCAGCTTAGAGGCTAGCGGGGGCATTACTTCCGGGGAGCTGTTTTTT.

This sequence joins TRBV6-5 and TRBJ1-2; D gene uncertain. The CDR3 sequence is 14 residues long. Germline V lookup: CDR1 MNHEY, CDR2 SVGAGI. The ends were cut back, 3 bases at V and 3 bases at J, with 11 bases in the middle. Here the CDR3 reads CASSYSIEDYGYTF. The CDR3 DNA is TGTGCCAGCAGTTATAGTATCGAGGACTATGGCTACACCTTC.

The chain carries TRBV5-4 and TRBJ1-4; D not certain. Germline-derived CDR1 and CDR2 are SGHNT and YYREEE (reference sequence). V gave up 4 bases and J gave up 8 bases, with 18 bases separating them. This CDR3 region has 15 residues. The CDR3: CASSPGGGVKEKLFF. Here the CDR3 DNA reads TGTGCCAGCAGCCCGGGAGGCGGGGTGAAGGAAAAACTGTTTTTT.

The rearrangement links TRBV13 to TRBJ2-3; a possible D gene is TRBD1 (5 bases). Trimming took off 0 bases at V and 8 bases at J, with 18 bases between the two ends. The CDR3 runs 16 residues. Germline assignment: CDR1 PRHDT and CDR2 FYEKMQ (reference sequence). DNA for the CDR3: TGTGCCAGCAGCTTAGGCCTCAGGGCCCCTATTGGTACGCAGTATTTT. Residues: CASSLGLRAPIGTQYF.

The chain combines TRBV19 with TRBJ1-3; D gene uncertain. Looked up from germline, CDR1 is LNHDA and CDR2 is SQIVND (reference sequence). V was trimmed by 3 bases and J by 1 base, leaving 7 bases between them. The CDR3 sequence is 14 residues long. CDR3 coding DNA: TGTGCCAGTAGTATCTCGCTATCTGGAAACACCATATATTTT. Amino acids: CASSISLSGNTIYF.

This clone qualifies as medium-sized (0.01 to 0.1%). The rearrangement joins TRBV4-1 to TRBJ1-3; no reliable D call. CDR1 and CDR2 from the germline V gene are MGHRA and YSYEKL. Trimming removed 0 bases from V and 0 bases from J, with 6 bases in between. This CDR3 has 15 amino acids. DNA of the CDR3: TGCGCCAGCAGCCAAGATTCGGGCTCTGGAAACACCATATATTTT. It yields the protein CASSQDSGSGNTIYF.

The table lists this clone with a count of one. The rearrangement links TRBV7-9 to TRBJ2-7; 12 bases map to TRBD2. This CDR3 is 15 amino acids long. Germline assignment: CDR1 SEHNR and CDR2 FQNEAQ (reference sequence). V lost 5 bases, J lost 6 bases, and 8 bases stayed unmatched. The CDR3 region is CASSVPGLAGLEQYF. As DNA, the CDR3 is TGTGCCAGCAGCGTACCGGGACTAGCGGGTCTCGAGCAGTACTTC.

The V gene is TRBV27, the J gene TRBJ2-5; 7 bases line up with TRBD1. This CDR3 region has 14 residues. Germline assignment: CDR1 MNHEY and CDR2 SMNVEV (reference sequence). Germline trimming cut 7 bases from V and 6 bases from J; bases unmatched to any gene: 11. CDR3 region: CASTLRQGIKTQYF. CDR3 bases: TGTGCCAGCACATTACGACAGGGAATCAAGACCCAGTACTTC.

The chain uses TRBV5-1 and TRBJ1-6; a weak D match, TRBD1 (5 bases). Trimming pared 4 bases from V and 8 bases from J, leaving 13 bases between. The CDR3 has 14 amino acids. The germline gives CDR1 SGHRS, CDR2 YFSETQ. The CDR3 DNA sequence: TGCGCCAGCAGCGGGGGGGACGGTTATTCACCCCTCCACTTT. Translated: CASSGGDGYSPLHF.